This T cell receptor (beta chain) derives from a study of T cell repertoires in cytomegalovirus infection. Across the whole study: Public TCR beta signature analysis indicated the presence of both CMV infection and matching HLA type.

In TCRdb, the reads were re-called with MiXCR into one record per CDR3 protein. The data hold more than 650,000 distinct CDR3 sequences, with less than 40% observed a single time. This CDR3 contains 14 residues. V was cut by 2 bases and J by 4 bases, with 9 bases left in between. CDR1 SGHAT and CDR2 FQNNGV come from the germline V gene. What was sequenced was PBMCs. This chain uses TRBV11-2 with TRBJ2-1, with D hard to call. The clonotype comes from a human donor in good health (CMV status not recorded). Some clones in this sample may be carry-over from other donors' samples. CDR3 sequence reads: CASSLRSAYNEQFF. CDR3 coding DNA: TGTGCCAGCAGCTTAAGGTCAGCTTACAATGAGCAGTTCTTC.